This T cell receptor beta chain was identified during a study of cytomegalovirus exposure and HLA in healthy donors. Study results and caveats: In a later analysis, a missense DCLRE1C variant was linked to TCR beta V- and J-gene trimming. Presence/absence analyses supposed approximately even sequencing depth among donors. The dataset shows that most TCR sequences were rare, while some public TCRs occurred in many donors. For cytomegalovirus status, the classifier reportedly gave diagnoses with high specificity and sensitivity.

A multiplex PCR was run with 60 Vbeta primers and 13 Jbeta primers. Clones were read by immunoSEQ multiplex PCR, and TCRdb kept only the in-frame ones, dropping some. The data hold about 140,000 clones, with about four fifths observed a single time. This clone came up a few times. Antigen: not known. The V gene's germline CDR1 is MNHNY and CDR2 SVGAGI (reference sequence). Trimming pared 7 bases from V and 0 bases from J, leaving 17 bases between. The length of the CDR3 is 16 residues. The V gene is TRBV6-6, the J gene TRBJ2-3; tentative D call: TRBD2 (6 bases). This sequence originates from a man aged 35 to 55 in good health and CMV-seronegative. The sample comprised PBMCs. DNA of the CDR3: TGTGCCAGCAATAATGGGGGGTTAGCTAGCACAGATACGCAGTATTTT. Its translation: CASNNGGLASTDTQYF.